This paragraph covers one T cell receptor beta chain sequence. Its antigen is not known. One junction end does not reproduce the germline sequence, and a read error may be involved. The data originate from a study of shared clonotypes between healthy human individuals. Study in general: Used for every donor were three CD4 naive, three CD4 memory, two CD8 naive and one CD8 memory plate. Study-level findings and limits: Sorted-subset samples were not fully sequenced, rarefaction indicated. Non-shared clonotypes displayed generation probabilities falling below those of clonotypes present in all four donors.

Study donors comprised healthy, HIV-negative adults devoid of recent acute infection or vaccination. Here immunoSEQ multiplex PCR was the method, and the copy in TCRdb shows in-frame clones only, minus some. This sample has over a million clones, with more than 60% found just once. Germline V gives CDR1 SNHLY, CDR2 FYNNEI. This CDR3 contains 11 residues. This chain links TRBV2 with TRBJ2-1, with 7 bases identical to TRBD1. Source material: memory CD4+ T cells sorted from blood. The subset here: CD45RA-negative fraction. The sequence was collected from a man in his late teens or twenties in good health. The CDR3 protein is CLGQNYNEQFF. The DNA of the CDR3 is TGCCTGGGACAGAACTACAATGAGCAGTTCTTC.